The clone carrying this TCR beta chain was seen a few times. Its antigen is undetermined. Sample time point: late sampling 161 to 241 days after vaccination in a few convalescent patients. TCRdb passed the PCR reads through MiXCR, listing each CDR3 protein once. Of 25,000 to 30,000 distinct CDR3 sequences in the sample, 45% to 55% are singletons; the top ten hold more than 5.5%. Looked up from germline, CDR1 is LNHDA and CDR2 is SQIVND (reference sequence). This CDR3 is built from 15 residues. V lost 3 bases, J lost 0 bases, and 11 bases lay in between. This entry is derived from a study of vaccination and CD4 T cells after COVID-19. Study information: Comprising six males and four females, the convalescent participants counted two Hispanic individuals among them. The study, taken as a whole, reports: Median numbers of SARS-CoV-2-reactive clonotypes increased from roughly 21 to 40 (not a significant change).

The chain links TRBV19 to TRBJ2-5; D possibly corresponds to TRBD1 (6 bases). The receptor was derived from a human donor who had recovered from COVID-19. This sample comprised CD4+ T cells from blood, obtained about 7 months after SARS-CoV-2 vaccination. The DNA for the CDR3 is TGTGCCAGTAGTATTACAGGGACCTACCAAGAGACCCAGTACTTC. Amino acid sequence: CASSITGTYQETQYF. Drawing the rest from reference TRBV19 and TRBJ2-5, the complete variable domain is DGGITQSPKYLFRKEGQNVTLSCEQNLNHDAMYWYRQDPGQGLRLIYYSQIVNDFQKGDIAEGYSVSREKKESFPLTVTSAQKNPTAFYLCASSITGTYQETQYFGPGTRLLVL.